The following is a T cell receptor (beta chain) sequence with its context. Its antigen is currently unknown. All donors comprised healthy Caucasians. This record comes from a study of identical twins. General study points: Analyses of zero insertions could be partly confounded by invariant MAIT and iNKT cells. The study based its conclusions on cross-sectional statistical analysis and did not follow the same donors. The models gave estimates that fell short of the out-of-frame TCR alpha sharing seen in monozygotic twins.

TCRdb re-called the 5' RACE reads with MiXCR, one entry per CDR3 protein. The data contain 1.5 million to 2 million distinct CDR3 sequences, about 31% of them singletons. This CDR3 has 16 residues. Germline V CDR1 and CDR2: ENHRY, SYGVKD. V trimming: 2 bases; J trimming: 5 bases; junction bases outside the gene matches: 7. The sample comprised cord blood. The chain is built from TRBV10-3 and TRBJ2-1; 9 nucleotides match TRBD2. This sequence originates from a newborn girl in good health. Written as DNA, the CDR3 is TGTGCCATCAGTGAGAGCAGGACTAGCGCCGACAATGAGCAGTTCTTC. Translation gives CAISESRTSADNEQFF.